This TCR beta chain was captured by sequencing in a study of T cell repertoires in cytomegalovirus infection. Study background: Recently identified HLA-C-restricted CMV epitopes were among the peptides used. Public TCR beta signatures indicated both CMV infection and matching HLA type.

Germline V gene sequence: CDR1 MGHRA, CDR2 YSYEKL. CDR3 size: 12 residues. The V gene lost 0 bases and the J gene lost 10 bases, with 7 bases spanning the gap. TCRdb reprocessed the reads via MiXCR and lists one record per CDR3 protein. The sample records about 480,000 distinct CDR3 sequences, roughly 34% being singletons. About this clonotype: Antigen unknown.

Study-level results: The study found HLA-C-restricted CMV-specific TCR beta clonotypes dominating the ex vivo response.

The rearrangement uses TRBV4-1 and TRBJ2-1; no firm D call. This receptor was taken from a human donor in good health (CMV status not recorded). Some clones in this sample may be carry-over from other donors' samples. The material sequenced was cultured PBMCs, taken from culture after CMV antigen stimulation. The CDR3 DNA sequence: TGCGCCAGCAGCCAAGATCTGGGGGAGCAGTTCTTC. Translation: CASSQDLGEQFF.